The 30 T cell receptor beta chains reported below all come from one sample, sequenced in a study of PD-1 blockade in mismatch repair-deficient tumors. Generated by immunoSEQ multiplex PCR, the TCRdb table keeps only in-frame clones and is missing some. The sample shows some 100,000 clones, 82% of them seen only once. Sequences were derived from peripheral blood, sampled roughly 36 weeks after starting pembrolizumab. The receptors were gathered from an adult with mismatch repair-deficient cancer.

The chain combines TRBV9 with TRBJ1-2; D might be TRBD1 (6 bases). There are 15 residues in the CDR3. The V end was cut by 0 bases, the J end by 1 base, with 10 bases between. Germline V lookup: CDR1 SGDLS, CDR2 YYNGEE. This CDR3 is CASSVDREVNYGYTF. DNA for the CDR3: TGTGCCAGCAGCGTAGACAGGGAAGTTAACTATGGCTACACCTTC. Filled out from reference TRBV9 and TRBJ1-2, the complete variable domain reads DSGVTQTPKHLITATGQRVTLRCSPRSGDLSVYWYQQSLDQGLQFLIQYYNGEERAKGNILERFSAQQFPDLHSELNLSSLELGDSALYFCASSVDREVNYGYTFGSGTRLTVV.

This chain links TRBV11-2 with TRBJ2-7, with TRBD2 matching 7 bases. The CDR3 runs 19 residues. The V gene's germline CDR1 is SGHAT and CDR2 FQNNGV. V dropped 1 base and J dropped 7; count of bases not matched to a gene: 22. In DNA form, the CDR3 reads TGTGCCAGCAGCTTAGCTTGGGACTATGAGCGATGGACTATAAGTGAGCAGTACTTC. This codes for CASSLAWDYERWTISEQYF.

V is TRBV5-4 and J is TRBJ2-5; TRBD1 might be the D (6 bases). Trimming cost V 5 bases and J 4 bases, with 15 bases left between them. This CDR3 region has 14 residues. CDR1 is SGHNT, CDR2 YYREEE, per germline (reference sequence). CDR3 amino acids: CASRDRVGVETQYF. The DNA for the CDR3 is TGTGCCAGCAGGGACAGAGTCGGCGTAGAGACCCAGTACTTC.

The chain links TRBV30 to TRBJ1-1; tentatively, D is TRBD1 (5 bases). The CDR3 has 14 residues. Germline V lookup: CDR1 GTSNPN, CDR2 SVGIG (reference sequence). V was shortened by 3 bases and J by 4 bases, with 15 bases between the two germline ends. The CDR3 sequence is CAWSKGTAGTEAFF. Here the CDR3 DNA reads TGTGCCTGGAGCAAAGGGACCGCCGGCACTGAAGCTTTCTTT.

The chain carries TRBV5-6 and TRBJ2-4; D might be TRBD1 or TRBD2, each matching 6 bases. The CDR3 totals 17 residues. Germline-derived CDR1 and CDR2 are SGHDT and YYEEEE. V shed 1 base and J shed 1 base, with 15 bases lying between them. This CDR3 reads CASSLRQTGGAKNIQYF. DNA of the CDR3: TGTGCCAGCAGCTTGCGTCAGACAGGAGGGGCCAAAAACATTCAGTACTTC.

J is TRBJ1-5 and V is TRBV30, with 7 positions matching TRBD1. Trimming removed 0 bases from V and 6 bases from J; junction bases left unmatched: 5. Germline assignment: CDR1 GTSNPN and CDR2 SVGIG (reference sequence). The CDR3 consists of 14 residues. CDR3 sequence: CAWSVETGPQPQHF. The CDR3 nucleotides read TGTGCCTGGAGTGTGGAGACAGGGCCTCAGCCCCAGCATTTT.

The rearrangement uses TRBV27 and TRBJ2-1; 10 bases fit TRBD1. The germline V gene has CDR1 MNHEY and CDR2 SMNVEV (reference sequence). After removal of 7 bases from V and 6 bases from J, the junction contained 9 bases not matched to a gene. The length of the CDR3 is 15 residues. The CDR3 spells CASTDRGREGNEQFF. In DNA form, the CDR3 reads TGTGCCAGCACCGACAGGGGGCGAGAGGGCAATGAGCAGTTCTTC.

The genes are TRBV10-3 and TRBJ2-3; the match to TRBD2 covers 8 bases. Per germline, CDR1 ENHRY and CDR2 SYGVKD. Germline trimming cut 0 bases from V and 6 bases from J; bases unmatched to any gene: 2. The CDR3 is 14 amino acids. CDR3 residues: CAISESSGDDTQYF. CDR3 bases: TGTGCCATCAGTGAGTCTAGCGGGGATGATACGCAGTATTTT.

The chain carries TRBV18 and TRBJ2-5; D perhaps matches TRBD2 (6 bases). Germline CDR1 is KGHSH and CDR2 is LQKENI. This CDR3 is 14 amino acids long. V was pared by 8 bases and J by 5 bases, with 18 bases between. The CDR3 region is CASTTRAGTETQYF. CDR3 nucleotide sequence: TGTGCCAGCACTACAAGGGCGGGGACGGAGACCCAGTACTTC.

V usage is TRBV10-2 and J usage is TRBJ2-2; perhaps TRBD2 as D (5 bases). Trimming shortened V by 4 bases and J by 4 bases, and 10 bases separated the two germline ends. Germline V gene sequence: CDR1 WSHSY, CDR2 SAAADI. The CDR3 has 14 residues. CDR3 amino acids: CASSGSGPTGELFF. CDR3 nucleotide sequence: TGCGCCAGCAGTGGAAGCGGACCCACCGGGGAGCTGTTTTTT.

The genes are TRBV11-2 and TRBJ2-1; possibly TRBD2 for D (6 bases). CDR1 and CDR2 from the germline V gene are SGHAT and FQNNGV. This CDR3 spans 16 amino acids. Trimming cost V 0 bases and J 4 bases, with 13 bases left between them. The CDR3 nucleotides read TGTGCCAGCAGCTTAGAGGAGGGGTCGGGGTACAATGAGCAGTTCTTC. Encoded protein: CASSLEEGSGYNEQFF. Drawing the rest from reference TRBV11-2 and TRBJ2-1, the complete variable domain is EAGVAQSPRYKIIEKRQSVAFWCNPISGHATLYWYQQILGQGPKLLIQFQNNGVVDDSQLPKDRFSAERLKGVDSTLKIQPAKLEDSAVYLCASSLEEGSGYNEQFFGPGTRLTVL.

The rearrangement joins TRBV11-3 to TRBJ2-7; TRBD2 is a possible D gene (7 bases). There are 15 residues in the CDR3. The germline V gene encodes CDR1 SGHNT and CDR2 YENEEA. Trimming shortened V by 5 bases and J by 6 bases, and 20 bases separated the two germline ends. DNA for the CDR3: TGTGCCAGCAGCGAAGGGGGGGACATCGGTCCCGAGCAGTACTTC. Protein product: CASSEGGDIGPEQYF.

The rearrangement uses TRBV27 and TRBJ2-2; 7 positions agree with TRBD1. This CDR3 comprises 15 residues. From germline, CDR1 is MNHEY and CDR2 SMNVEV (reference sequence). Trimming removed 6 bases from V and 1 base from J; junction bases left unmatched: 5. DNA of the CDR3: TGTGCCAGCAGGATGAACAGGGGGAACACCGGGGAGCTGTTTTTT. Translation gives CASRMNRGNTGELFF.

This chain's CDR3 is CASSVTSGNTGELFF. DNA for the CDR3: TGTGCCAGCAGCGTAACTAGCGGAAACACCGGGGAGCTGTTTTTT. This chain joins TRBV9 and TRBJ2-2, with TRBD2 matching over 8 bases. CDR3 length: 15 residues. V trimming: 1 base; J trimming: 2 bases; junction bases outside the gene matches: 1. Germline V gene lookup returns CDR1 SGDLS and CDR2 YYNGEE.

In nucleotides, the CDR3 is TGCAGCTCCGGCCGGGGTAGCGGGAGTTCCTACGAGCAGTACTTC. As protein: CSSGRGSGSSYEQYF. The chain links TRBV29-1 to TRBJ2-7; 9 bases match TRBD2. With 8 bases clipped from V and 1 base from J, the junction kept 12 bases outside the gene matches. Germline CDR1 and CDR2: SQVTM and ANQGSEA. This CDR3 contains 15 residues.

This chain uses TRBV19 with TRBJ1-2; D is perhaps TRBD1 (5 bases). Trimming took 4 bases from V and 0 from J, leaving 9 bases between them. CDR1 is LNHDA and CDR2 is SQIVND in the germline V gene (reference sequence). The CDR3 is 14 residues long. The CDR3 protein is CASSTRQTNYGYTF. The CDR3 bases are TGTGCCAGTAGTACCCGACAGACTAACTATGGCTACACCTTC. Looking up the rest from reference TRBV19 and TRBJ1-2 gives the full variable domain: DGGITQSPKYLFRKEGQNVTLSCEQNLNHDAMYWYRQDPGQGLRLIYYSQIVNDFQKGDIAEGYSVSREKKESFPLTVTSAQKNPTAFYLCASSTRQTNYGYTFGSGTRLTVV.

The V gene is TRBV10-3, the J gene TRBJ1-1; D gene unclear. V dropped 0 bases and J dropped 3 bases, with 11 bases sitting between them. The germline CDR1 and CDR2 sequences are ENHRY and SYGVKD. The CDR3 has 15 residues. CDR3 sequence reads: CAISESITRDTEAFF. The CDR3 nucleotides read TGTGCCATCAGTGAGTCGATTACAAGGGACACTGAAGCTTTCTTT.

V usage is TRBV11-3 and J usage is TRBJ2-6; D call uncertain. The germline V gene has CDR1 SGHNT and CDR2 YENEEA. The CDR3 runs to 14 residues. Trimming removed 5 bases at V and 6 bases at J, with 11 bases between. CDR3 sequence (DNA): TGTGCCAGCAGCCCCCGTTTCTCGGCCAACGTCCTGACTTTC. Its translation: CASSPRFSANVLTF.

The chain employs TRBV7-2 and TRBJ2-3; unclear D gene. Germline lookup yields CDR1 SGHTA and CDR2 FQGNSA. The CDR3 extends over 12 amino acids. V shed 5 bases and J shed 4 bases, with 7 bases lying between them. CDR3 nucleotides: TGTGCCAGCAGCACCCTGCCAGATACGCAGTATTTT. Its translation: CASSTLPDTQYF.

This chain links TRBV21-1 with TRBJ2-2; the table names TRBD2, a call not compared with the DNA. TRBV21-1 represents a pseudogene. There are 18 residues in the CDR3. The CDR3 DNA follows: TGTGCCAGCAGCAAAGTAGAGGGACTAGCGGGTTACACCGGGGAGCTGTTTTTT. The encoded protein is CASSKVEGLAGYTGELFF.

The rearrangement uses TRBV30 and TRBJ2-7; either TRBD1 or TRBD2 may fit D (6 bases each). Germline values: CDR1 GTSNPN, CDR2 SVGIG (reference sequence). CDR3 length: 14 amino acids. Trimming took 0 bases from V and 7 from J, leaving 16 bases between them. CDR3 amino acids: CAWSVRDTFGEQYF. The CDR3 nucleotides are TGTGCCTGGAGTGTGCGGGACACTTTCGGAGAGCAGTACTTC.

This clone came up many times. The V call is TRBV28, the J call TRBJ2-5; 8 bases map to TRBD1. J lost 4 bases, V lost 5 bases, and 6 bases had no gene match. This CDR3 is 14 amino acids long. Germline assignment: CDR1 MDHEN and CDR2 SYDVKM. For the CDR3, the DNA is TGTGCCAGCAGTCCCCCCGGGACAGGAGAGACCCAGTACTTC. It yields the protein CASSPPGTGETQYF.

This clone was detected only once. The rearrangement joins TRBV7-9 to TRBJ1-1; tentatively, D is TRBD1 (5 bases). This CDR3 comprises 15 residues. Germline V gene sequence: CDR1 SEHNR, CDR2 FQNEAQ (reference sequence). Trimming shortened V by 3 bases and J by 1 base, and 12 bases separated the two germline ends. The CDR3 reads CASSFYWQGNTEAFF. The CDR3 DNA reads TGTGCCAGCAGCTTTTACTGGCAGGGGAACACTGAAGCTTTCTTT.

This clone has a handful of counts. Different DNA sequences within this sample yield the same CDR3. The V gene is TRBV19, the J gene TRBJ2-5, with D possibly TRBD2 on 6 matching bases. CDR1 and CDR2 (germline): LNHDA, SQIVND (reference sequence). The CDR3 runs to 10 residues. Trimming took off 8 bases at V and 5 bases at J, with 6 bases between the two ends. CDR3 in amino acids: CASGRETQYF. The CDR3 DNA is TGTGCCAGTGGGAGGGAGACCCAGTACTTC.

The CDR3 sequence is CAIASLGGERPQHF. CDR3 coding DNA: TGTGCCATCGCCTCTCTGGGGGGAGAACGGCCCCAGCATTTT. The genes are TRBV10-3 and TRBJ1-5; D is possibly TRBD1 (5 bases). CDR1 is ENHRY, CDR2 SYGVKD, per germline. The CDR3 totals 14 residues. The V end was cut by 8 bases, the J end by 9 bases, with 20 bases between.

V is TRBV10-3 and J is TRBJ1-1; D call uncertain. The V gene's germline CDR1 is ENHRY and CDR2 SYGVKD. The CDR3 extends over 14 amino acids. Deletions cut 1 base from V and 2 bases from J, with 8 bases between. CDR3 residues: CAISEYMSNTEAFF. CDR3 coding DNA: TGTGCCATCAGTGAGTATATGTCAAACACTGAAGCTTTCTTT.

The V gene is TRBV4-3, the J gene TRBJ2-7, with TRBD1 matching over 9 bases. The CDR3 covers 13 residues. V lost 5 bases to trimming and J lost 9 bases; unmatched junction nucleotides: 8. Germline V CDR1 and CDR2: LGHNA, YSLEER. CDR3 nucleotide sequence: TGCGCCAGCAGCGGGGACAGGGTAGTCGGGCAGTACTTC. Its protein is CASSGDRVVGQYF.

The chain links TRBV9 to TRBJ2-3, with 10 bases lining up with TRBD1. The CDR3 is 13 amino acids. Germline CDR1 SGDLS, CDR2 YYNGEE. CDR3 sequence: CATGTGVADTQYF. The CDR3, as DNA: TGTGCGACCGGGACAGGGGTTGCCGATACGCAGTATTTT.

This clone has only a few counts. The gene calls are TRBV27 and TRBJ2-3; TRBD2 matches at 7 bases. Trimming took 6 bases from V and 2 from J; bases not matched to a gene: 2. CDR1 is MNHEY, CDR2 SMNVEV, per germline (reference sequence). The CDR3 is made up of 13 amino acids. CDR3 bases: TGTGCCAGCAGCCTAGCGGTCACAGATACGCAGTATTTT. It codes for CASSLAVTDTQYF.

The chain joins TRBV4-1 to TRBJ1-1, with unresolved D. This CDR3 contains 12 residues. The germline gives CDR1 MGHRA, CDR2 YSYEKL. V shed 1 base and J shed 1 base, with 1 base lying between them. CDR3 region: CASSQGNTEAFF. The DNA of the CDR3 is TGCGCCAGCAGCCAAGGGAACACTGAAGCTTTCTTT.